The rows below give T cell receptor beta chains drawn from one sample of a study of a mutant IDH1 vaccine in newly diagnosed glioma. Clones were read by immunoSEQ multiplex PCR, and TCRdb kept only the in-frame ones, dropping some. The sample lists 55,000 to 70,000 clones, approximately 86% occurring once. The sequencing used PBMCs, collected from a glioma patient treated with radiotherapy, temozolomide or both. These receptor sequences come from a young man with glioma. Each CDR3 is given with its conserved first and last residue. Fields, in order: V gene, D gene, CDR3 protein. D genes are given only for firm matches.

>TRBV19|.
CASSLSSGEQYF
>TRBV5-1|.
CASSLASEAFF
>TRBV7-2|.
CASSLANQPQHF
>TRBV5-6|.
CASSLGGPNQPQHF
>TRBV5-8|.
CASSLVVHGYTF
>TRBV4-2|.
CASSQGPPMNTEAFF
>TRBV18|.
CASSPRGVSDKFGTATNEKLFF
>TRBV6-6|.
CASSYSIEKLFF
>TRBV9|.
CASSLGTSVEQFF
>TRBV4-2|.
CASSQDRRANSPLHF
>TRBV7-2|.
CASSLDPGVTQYF
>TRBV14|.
CASSQEGEEAVWYEQYF
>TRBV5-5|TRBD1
CASSYRQGGQPQHF
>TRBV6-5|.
CASSYSSNTEAFF
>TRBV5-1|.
CASSSGSYAGELFF
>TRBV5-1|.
CASSLGGDCFF
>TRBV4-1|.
CASSLTLGETQYF
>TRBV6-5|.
CASSYGEGSFF
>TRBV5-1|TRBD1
CASKRDRDLVGSPLHF
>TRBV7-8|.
CASSLGARGTDTQYF
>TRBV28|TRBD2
CASGGGLEEQYF
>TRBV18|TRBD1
CASSPIGTGGTGELFF
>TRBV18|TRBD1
CASRRPGQGNTGELFF
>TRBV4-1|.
CASSQVLGTAYEQYF
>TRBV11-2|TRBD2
CASSKPSGGLQETQYF
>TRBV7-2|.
CASSFMGTGELFF
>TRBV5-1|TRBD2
CASSAGRGGPADTQYF
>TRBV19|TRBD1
CASSSGGRGFYNEQFF
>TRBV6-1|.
CASSEPREVYNSPLHF
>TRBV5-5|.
CASSLADLPNTEAFF
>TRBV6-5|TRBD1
CASSPGTGPEAFF
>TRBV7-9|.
CASSLAAESEQYF
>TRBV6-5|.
CASRDDLVGTEAFF
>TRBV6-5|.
CASSYAGFPNTEAFF
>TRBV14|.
CASSQVKVALMDTQYF
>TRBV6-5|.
CASSYRETQYF
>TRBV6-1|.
CASSAQAAAWRDGYTF
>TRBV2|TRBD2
CASIGSGGFEAQYF
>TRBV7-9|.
CASIHGGSNQPQHF
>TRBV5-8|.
CASSWVPGGNTEAFF
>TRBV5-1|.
CASSPGYGEESYGYTF